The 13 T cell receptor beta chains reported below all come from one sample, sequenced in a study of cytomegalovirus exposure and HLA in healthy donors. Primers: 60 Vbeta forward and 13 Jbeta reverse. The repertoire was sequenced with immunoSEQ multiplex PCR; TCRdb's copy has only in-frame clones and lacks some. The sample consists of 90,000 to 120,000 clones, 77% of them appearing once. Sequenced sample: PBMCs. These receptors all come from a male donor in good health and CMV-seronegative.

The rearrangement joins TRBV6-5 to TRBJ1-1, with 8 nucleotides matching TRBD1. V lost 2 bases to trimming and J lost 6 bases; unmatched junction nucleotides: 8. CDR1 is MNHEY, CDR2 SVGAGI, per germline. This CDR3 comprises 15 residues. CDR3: CASSYDRGTTAEAFF. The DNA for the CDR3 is TGTGCCAGCAGTTACGACAGGGGCACTACCGCTGAAGCTTTCTTT.

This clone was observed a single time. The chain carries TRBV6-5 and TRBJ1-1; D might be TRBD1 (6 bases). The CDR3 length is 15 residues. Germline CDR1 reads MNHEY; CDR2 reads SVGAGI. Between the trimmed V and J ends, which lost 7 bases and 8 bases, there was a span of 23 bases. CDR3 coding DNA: TGTGCCAGCACCACAGCCGGGACAACTTTTTTCGAAGCTTTCTTT. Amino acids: CASTTAGTTFFEAFF.

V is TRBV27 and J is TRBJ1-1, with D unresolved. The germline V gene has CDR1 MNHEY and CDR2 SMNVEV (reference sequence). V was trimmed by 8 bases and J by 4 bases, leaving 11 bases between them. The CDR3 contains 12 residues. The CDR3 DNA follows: TGTGCCAGCCTAGGGAGCCCCACTGAAGCTTTCTTT. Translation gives CASLGSPTEAFF.

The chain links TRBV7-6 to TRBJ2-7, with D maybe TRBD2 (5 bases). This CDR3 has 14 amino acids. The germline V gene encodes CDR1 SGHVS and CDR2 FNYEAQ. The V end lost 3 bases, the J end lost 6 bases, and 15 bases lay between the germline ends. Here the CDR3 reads CASSLRRGGPEQYF. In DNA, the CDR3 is TGTGCCAGCAGCTTGAGACGAGGAGGCCCCGAGCAGTACTTC.

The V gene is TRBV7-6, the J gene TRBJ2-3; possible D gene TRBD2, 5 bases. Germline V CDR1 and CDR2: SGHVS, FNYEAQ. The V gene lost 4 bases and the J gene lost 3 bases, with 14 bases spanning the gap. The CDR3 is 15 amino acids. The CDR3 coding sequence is TGTGCCAGCAGCTCCGGGTGGGAGTTGACAGATACGCAGTATTTT. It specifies CASSSGWELTDTQYF.

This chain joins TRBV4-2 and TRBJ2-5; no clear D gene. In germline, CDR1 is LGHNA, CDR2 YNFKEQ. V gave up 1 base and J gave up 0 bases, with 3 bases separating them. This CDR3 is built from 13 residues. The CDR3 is CASSQGHQETQYF. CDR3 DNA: TGTGCCAGCAGCCAAGGGCACCAAGAGACCCAGTACTTC.

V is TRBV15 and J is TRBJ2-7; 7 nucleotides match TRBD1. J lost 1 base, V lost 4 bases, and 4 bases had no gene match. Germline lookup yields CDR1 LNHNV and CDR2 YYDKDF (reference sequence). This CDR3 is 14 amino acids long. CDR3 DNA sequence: TGTGCCACCAGCACAAGACAGGGATCCTACGAGCAGTACTTC. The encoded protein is CATSTRQGSYEQYF.

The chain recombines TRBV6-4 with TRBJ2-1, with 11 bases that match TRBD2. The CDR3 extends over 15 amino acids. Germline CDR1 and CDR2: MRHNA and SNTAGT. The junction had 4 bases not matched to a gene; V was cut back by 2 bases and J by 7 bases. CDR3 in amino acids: CASSDDTSGSNEQFF. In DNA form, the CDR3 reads TGTGCCAGCAGTGACGACACTAGCGGGAGTAATGAGCAGTTCTTC.

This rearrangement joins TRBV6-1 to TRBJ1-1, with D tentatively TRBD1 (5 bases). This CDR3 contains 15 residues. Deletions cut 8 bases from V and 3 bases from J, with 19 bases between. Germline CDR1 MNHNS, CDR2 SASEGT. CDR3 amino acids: CASLTGGVAYTEAFF. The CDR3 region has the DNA TGTGCCAGCCTTACCGGAGGGGTTGCGTACACTGAAGCTTTCTTT.

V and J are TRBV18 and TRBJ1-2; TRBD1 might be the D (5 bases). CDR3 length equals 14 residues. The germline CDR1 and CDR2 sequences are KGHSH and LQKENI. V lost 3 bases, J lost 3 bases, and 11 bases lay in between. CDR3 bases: TGTGCCAGCTCACCGGACATTGCCGACTATGGCTACACCTTC. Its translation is CASSPDIADYGYTF.

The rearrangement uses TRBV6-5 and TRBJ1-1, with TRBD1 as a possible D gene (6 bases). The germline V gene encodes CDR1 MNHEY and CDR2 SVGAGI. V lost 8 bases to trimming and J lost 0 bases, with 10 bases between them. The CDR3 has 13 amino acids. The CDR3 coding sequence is TGTGCCAGCTCAAGGACAGTGAACACTGAAGCTTTCTTT. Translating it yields CASSRTVNTEAFF.

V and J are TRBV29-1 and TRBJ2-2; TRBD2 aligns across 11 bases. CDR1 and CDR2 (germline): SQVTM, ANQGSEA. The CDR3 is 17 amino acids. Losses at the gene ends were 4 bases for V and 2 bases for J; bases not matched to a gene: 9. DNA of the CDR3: TGCAGCGTTGGAATCCCTAGCGGGAGGACTAACACCGGGGAGCTGTTTTTT. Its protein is CSVGIPSGRTNTGELFF.

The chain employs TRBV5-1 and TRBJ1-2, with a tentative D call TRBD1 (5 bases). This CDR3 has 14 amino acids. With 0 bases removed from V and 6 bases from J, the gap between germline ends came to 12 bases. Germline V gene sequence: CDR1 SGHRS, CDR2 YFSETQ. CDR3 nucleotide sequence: TGCGCCAGCAGCTTGGATCGTCAGGGTAATGGCTACACCTTC. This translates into CASSLDRQGNGYTF.